These T cell receptor beta chains were read from a single sample in a study of beta chain features in type 1 diabetes. Clones were read by immunoSEQ multiplex PCR, and TCRdb kept only the in-frame ones, dropping some. The data contain hundreds of thousands of clones, around 15% of them singletons. The sequencing sample was made of naive CD4+ T cells from blood. Every receptor here comes from a young man with type 1 diabetes. The CDR3 runs from the conserved cysteine through the conserved F or W. D genes are given only for firm matches. Clone sizes are given selectively: once, few, many, or a class where the clone is expanded.

d_call	clone_size	j_call	v_call	cdr3_aa	cdr3_nt
TRBD2	NA	TRBJ2-7	TRBV7-6	CASSLGGTSVYEQYF	TGTGCCAGCAGCTTAGGGGGGACTAGCGTCTACGAGCAGTACTTC
NA	few	TRBJ2-3	TRBV6-5	CASTPSGTDTQYF	TGTGCCAGCACCCCGTCGGGCACAGATACGCAGTATTTT
NA	NA	TRBJ2-3	TRBV5-1	CASSASGGGTDTQYF	TGCGCCAGCAGCGCCAGTGGTGGTGGCACAGATACGCAGTATTTT
NA	NA	TRBJ1-5	TRBV9	CASSVGLNQPQHF	TGTGCCAGCAGCGTAGGACTCAATCAGCCCCAGCATTTT
NA	few	TRBJ2-3	TRBV10-2	CASSDWRSTDTQYF	TGCGCCAGCAGTGATTGGCGGTCCACAGATACGCAGTATTTT
NA	NA	TRBJ2-3	TRBV27	CASSVSGFSDTQYF	TGTGCCAGCAGTGTTAGTGGTTTCTCAGATACGCAGTATTTT
NA	few	TRBJ1-5	TRBV7-9	CASSSTGYQPQHF	TGTGCCAGCAGCTCCACAGGTTATCAGCCCCAGCATTTT
TRBD2	few	TRBJ2-2	TRBV18	CASSPLLADTGELFF	TGTGCCAGCTCACCTTTACTAGCGGACACCGGGGAGCTGTTTTTT
TRBD2	NA	TRBJ2-5	TRBV4-2	CASSQDVPGLGPGETQYF	TGTGCCAGCAGCCAAGATGTCCCGGGACTAGGGCCGGGAGAGACCCAGTACTTC
NA	NA	TRBJ2-7	TRBV18	CASSPLGLYEQYF	TGTGCCAGCTCACCACTGGGTTTGTACGAGCAGTACTTC
NA	NA	TRBJ1-2	TRBV30	CAWGLGAGYGYTF	TGTGCCTGGGGTTTGGGGGCTGGCTATGGCTACACCTTC
TRBD2	few	TRBJ2-5	TRBV7-2	CASSLVAGGRETQYF	TGTGCCAGCAGCTTAGTCGCGGGGGGCCGGGAGACCCAGTACTTC
NA	NA	TRBJ1-6	TRBV7-3	CASSSGLANSPLHF	TGTGCCAGCAGCTCAGGACTCGCTAATTCACCCCTCCACTTT
TRBD2	few	TRBJ2-1	TRBV30	CAWGRRSGRDYNEQFF	TGTGCCTGGGGGAGGCGTAGCGGGAGGGACTACAATGAGCAGTTCTTC
NA	NA	TRBJ1-2	TRBV7-2	CASSLAHTNYGYTF	TGTGCCAGCAGCTTAGCGCACACCAACTATGGCTACACCTTC
NA	few	TRBJ1-4	TRBV7-9	CASSLWGAQEKLFF	TGTGCCAGCAGCTTATGGGGGGCGCAAGAAAAACTGTTTTTT
TRBD1	NA	TRBJ1-4	TRBV29-1	CSVFTGGLDEKLFF	TGCAGCGTTTTTACAGGGGGACTGGATGAAAAACTGTTTTTT
NA	NA	TRBJ1-1	TRBV5-4	CASTMDSRHTEAFF	TGTGCCAGCACTATGGACAGTCGGCACACTGAAGCTTTCTTT
NA	NA	TRBJ2-2	TRBV4-2	CASSQEGGNTGELFF	TGTGCCAGCAGCCAAGAAGGAGGGAACACCGGGGAGCTGTTTTTT
TRBD1	few	TRBJ2-1	TRBV9	CASSVEGAFYNEQFF	TGTGCCAGCAGCGTAGAGGGGGCCTTCTACAATGAGCAGTTCTTC
NA	NA	TRBJ2-5	TRBV13	CASSLERAVYF	TGTGCCAGCAGCTTAGAGAGAGCGGTGTACTTC
TRBD1	few	TRBJ1-1	TRBV5-1	CASSLAGQGALNTEAFF	TGCGCCAGCAGCTTGGCGGGACAGGGAGCGTTGAACACTGAAGCTTTCTTT
NA	once	TRBJ1-2	TRBV30	CAWGRHGAGGYTF	TGTGCCTGGGGACGACATGGGGCTGGTGGCTACACCTTC
NA	few	TRBJ1-1	TRBV2	CASSRTGNTEAFF	TGTGCCAGCAGCAGAACAGGGAACACTGAAGCTTTCTTT
NA	few	TRBJ1-1	TRBV18	CASSPGRENTEAFF	TGTGCCAGCTCACCCGGCAGGGAGAACACTGAAGCTTTCTTT
TRBD1	NA	TRBJ1-5	TRBV28	CASRGQAAPFNQPQHF	TGTGCCAGCAGGGGACAGGCCGCCCCTTTCAATCAGCCCCAGCATTTT
TRBD1	NA	TRBJ1-1	TRBV6-5	CASRFYPGQLTEAFF	TGTGCCAGCAGATTCTACCCGGGACAGCTCACTGAAGCTTTCTTT
NA	NA	TRBJ2-5	TRBV30	CAWSRQETQYF	TGTGCCTGGAGTCGCCAGGAGACCCAGTACTTC
NA	few	TRBJ2-1	TRBV30	CAWGSPAYNEQFF	TGTGCCTGGGGGAGCCCCGCTTACAATGAGCAGTTCTTC
NA	few	TRBJ2-1	TRBV5-4	CASSDSTGHNEQFF	TGTGCCAGCAGCGACTCCACCGGGCACAATGAGCAGTTCTTC
NA	NA	TRBJ1-2	TRBV28	CASTRGENYGYTF	TGTGCCAGCACCAGGGGAGAGAACTATGGCTACACCTTC
NA	few	TRBJ1-1	TRBV7-9	CASSLAQEAFF	TGTGCCAGCAGCTTAGCACAGGAAGCTTTCTTT
NA	NA	TRBJ2-2	TRBV5-1	CASSLDLRIGAGYTGELFF	TGCGCCAGCAGCTTGGATCTAAGGATAGGGGCAGGGTACACCGGGGAGCTGTTTTTT
NA	few	TRBJ2-3	TRBV19	CASSDPPSETQYF	TGTGCCAGTAGTGACCCGCCTAGCGAAACGCAGTATTTT
NA	NA	TRBJ2-5	TRBV7-2	CASSYDQETQYF	TGTGCCAGCAGCTACGATCAGGAGACCCAGTACTTC
NA	few	TRBJ2-1	TRBV11-3	CASSLVTSGSYNEQFF	TGTGCCAGCAGCTTAGTGACTAGTGGCTCCTACAATGAGCAGTTCTTC
NA	few	TRBJ1-2	TRBV27	CASSLSYLGGYGYTF	TGTGCCAGCAGTTTATCGTACCTCGGAGGCTATGGCTACACCTTC
NA	NA	TRBJ2-6	TRBV30	CAWSMAGANVLTF	TGTGCCTGGAGTATGGCCGGGGCCAACGTCCTGACTTTC
TRBD2	NA	TRBJ2-5	TRBV30	CAFSGGAEETQYF	TGTGCCTTTAGCGGGGGGGCAGAAGAGACCCAGTACTTC
NA	NA	TRBJ1-2	TRBV7-2	CASSTGTEYGYTF	TGTGCCAGCAGCACCGGGACTGAGTATGGCTACACCTTC
NA	few	TRBJ2-3	TRBV15	CATSRAETAYTDTQYF	TGTGCCACCAGCAGAGCTGAGACAGCCTACACAGATACGCAGTATTTT
NA	NA	TRBJ2-5	TRBV29-1	CSVPEPAGLQETQYF	TGCAGCGTCCCCGAGCCGGCAGGGCTACAAGAGACCCAGTACTTC